The clone carrying this TCR beta chain was detected only once. Its target is not known. What was amplified from RNA transcripts were TCR beta CDR3 regions. The HTBI set primed first-round TCR CDR3 RT-PCR. TCRdb independently ran MiXCR on the multiplex PCR reads; one entry per CDR3 protein. This sample has a few hundred thousand distinct CDR3 sequences; 12% to 15% occur once, and the top ten carry about 30%. Trimming pared 4 bases from V and 0 bases from J, leaving 10 bases between. CDR1 is MNHEY and CDR2 is SVGEGT in the germline V gene. The CDR3 runs to 16 residues. The source of the sample is a study of T cells in Graves' hyperthyroidism and ophthalmopathy. Study-level background: The blood sample was taken at first diagnosis, before treatment began.

Study-level points and caveats: The model anticipated ophthalmopathy a median around six months pre-onset.

Newly diagnosed hyperthyroidism, duration under 2 months, in patients aged 18 to 65. Uncontrolled infections, other autoimmune diseases, pregnancy or lactation led to exclusion of patients. The sequence was collected from a woman aged 45-65 years with Graves' hyperthyroidism that later progressed to Graves' ophthalmopathy. V usage is TRBV6-2 or TRBV6-3 and J usage is TRBJ2-6; D is unclear. The sample was blood. The CDR3 reads CASSSGGSSGANVLTF. The CDR3 bases are TGTGCCAGCAGTTCGGGCGGCAGCTCTGGGGCCAACGTCCTGACTTTC.